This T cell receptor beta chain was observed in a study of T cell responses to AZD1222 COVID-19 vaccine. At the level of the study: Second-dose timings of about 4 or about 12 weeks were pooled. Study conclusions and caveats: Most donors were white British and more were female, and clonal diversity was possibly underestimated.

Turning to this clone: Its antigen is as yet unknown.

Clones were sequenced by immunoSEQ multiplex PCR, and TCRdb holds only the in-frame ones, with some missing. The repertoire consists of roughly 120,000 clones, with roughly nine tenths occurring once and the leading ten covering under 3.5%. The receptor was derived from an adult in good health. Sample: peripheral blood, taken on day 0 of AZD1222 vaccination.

CDR3 protein: CASSTRKEAGGLVHNEQFF. Written as DNA, the CDR3 is TGTGCCAGCAGCACTCGGAAAGAAGCGGGAGGGTTAGTCCACAATGAGCAGTTCTTC. The chain joins TRBV7-7 to TRBJ2-1, with TRBD2 identical over 10 bases. Germline-derived CDR1 and CDR2 are SSHAT and FNYEAQ (reference sequence). Trimming cost V 5 bases and J 5 bases; bases outside gene matches: 18. This CDR3 is built from 19 residues.